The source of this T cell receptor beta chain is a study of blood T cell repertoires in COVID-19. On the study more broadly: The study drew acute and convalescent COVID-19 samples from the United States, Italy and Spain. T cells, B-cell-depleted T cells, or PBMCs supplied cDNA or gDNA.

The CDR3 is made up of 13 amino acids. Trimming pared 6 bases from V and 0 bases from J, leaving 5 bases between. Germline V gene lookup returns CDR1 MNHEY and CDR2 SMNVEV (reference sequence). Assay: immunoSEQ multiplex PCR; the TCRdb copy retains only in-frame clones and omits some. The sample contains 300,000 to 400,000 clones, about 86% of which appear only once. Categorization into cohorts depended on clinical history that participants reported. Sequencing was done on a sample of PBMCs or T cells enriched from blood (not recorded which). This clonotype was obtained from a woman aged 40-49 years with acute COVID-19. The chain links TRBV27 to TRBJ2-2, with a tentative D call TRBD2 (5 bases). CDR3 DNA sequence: TGTGCCAGCAGGGACTCGAACACCGGGGAGCTGTTTTTT. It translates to CASRDSNTGELFF.